The 22 T cell receptor beta chains below were found in one sample sequenced in a study of T-cell reconstitution after alpha-beta-depleted transplantation in children. Researchers prepared the TCRbeta library using unique molecular identifiers, the study reports. A single record per CDR3 protein comes from TCRdb applying MiXCR to the PCR reads. The table lists a few hundred thousand distinct CDR3 sequences, 27% of them singletons. This specimen consisted of PBMCs, obtained before TCRalphabeta/CD19-depleted stem cell transplant. The origin of the receptors is a boy under two years old with Wiskott-Aldrich syndrome, due to receive a stem cell transplant.

This clonotype was counted only a few times. The chain uses TRBV5-6 and TRBJ2-7; D uncertain. In germline, CDR1 is SGHDT, CDR2 YYEEEE. The CDR3 consists of 12 residues. Trimming took off 3 bases at V and 7 bases at J, with 11 bases between the two ends. CDR3 region: CASSSEVGEQYF. The CDR3 bases are TGTGCCAGCAGCTCCGAAGTTGGGGAGCAGTACTTC.

This clonotype turned up a few times. CDR3 protein: CASSWGTDTEAFF. The CDR3 region has the DNA TGTGCCAGCAGCTGGGGGACAGACACTGAAGCTTTCTTT. The gene calls are TRBV7-9 and TRBJ1-1, with 7 bases aligning to TRBD1. The V and J ends lost 4 bases and 3 bases, in that order; junction bases with no gene match: 2. The germline gives CDR1 SEHNR, CDR2 FQNEAQ (reference sequence). CDR3 size: 13 residues.

This rearrangement joins TRBV18 to TRBJ2-1; possibly TRBD1 for D (6 bases). The V end lost 5 bases, the J end lost 7 bases, and 21 bases lay between the germline ends. From germline, CDR1 is KGHSH and CDR2 LQKENI. The CDR3 is 16 residues long. The CDR3 region is CASSTLQGPTGNEQFF. CDR3 nucleotides: TGTGCCAGCTCAACATTACAGGGACCTACGGGGAATGAGCAGTTCTTC.

This chain connects TRBV3-1 to TRBJ1-1, with unresolved D. Trimming took off 0 bases at V and 4 bases at J, with 6 bases between the two ends. The CDR3 has 13 residues. In germline, CDR1 is LGHDT, CDR2 YNNKEL (reference sequence). The CDR3 sequence: CASSQDPLTEAFF. The CDR3, as DNA: TGTGCCAGCAGCCAAGATCCCCTCACTGAAGCTTTCTTT.

The chain joins TRBV9 to TRBJ2-7; D call uncertain. The CDR3 is made up of 15 amino acids. Looked up from germline, CDR1 is SGDLS and CDR2 is YYNGEE. Trimming shortened V by 0 bases and J by 6 bases, and 16 bases separated the two germline ends. CDR3 in amino acids: CASSVATASLGEQYF. DNA of the CDR3: TGTGCCAGCAGCGTAGCTACCGCTAGTCTCGGCGAGCAGTACTTC.

The chain links TRBV30 to TRBJ1-6, with a possible D match to TRBD1 (6 bases). The CDR3 has 12 residues. The germline V gene has CDR1 GTSNPN and CDR2 SVGIG (reference sequence). Trimming stripped 5 bases from V and 8 bases from J, with 10 bases between. In DNA form, the CDR3 reads TGTGCCTGGGGACAGCTAGATTCACCCCTCCACTTT. Protein: CAWGQLDSPLHF.

This chain's CDR3 is CASTFETSGAVYEQYF. CDR3 DNA: TGTGCCAGCACTTTCGAGACTAGCGGGGCTGTCTACGAGCAGTACTTC. This chain uses TRBV28 with TRBJ2-7; 11 bases are a match to TRBD2. V trimming: 7 bases; J trimming: 3 bases; junction bases outside the gene matches: 11. Germline CDR1 is MDHEN and CDR2 is SYDVKM. This CDR3 has 16 residues.

There are many counts of this clonotype. The rearrangement uses TRBV29-1 and TRBJ2-3, with 7 positions matching TRBD1. The CDR3 totals 13 residues. V shed 4 bases and J 3 bases; nucleotides not matched to a gene: 4. Germline lookup yields CDR1 SQVTM and CDR2 ANQGSEA. The CDR3 reads CSVGGTVTDTQYF. The CDR3 DNA reads as TGCAGCGTTGGGGGGACAGTAACAGATACGCAGTATTTT.

The V call is TRBV5-1, the J call TRBJ2-1; 7 nucleotides agree with TRBD1. V dropped 4 bases and J dropped 2; count of bases not matched to a gene: 9. The CDR3 is 16 amino acids. Germline CDR1 and CDR2: SGHRS and YFSETQ. In DNA form, the CDR3 reads TGCGCCAGCAGCCTCCTCCAGGGGGTCGCCTACAATGAGCAGTTCTTC. Residues: CASSLLQGVAYNEQFF. The complete variable domain, with remaining parts taken from reference TRBV5-1 and TRBJ2-1, reads KAGVTQTPRYLIKTRGQQVTLSCSPISGHRSVSWYQQTPGQGLQFLFEYFSETQRNKGNFPGRFSGRQFSNSRSEMNVSTLELGDSALYLCASSLLQGVAYNEQFFGPGTRLTVL.

This chain joins TRBV10-2 and TRBJ1-1; D remains ambiguous. The CDR3 totals 13 residues. V was shortened by 9 bases and J by 8 bases, with 19 bases between the two germline ends. Germline V gene sequence: CDR1 WSHSY, CDR2 SAAADI. CDR3 DNA sequence: TGCGCCAGTCTTACCGTCATTCCGGCGGAAGCTTTCTTT. This sequence encodes CASLTVIPAEAFF.

This chain uses TRBV7-8 with TRBJ2-7; D is unresolved. V was clipped by 3 bases and J by 1 base, with 10 bases between them. The germline CDR1 and CDR2 sequences are SGHVS and FQNEAQ. The CDR3 has 14 amino acids. CDR3 coding DNA: TGTGCCAGCAGCTTCACCGCCGGGTCCTACGAGCAGTACTTC. Translated: CASSFTAGSYEQYF.

This clonotype was counted a few times. The chain combines TRBV5-1 with TRBJ2-1; TRBD2 matches at 12 bases. CDR3 length: 15 amino acids. CDR1 is SGHRS and CDR2 is YFSETQ in the germline V gene. V trimming: 4 bases; J trimming: 10 bases; junction bases outside the gene matches: 9. The CDR3, as DNA: TGCGCCAGCAGCAGCAGACTAGCGGGAGTGGTAGAGCAGTTCTTC. It translates to CASSSRLAGVVEQFF.

This rearrangement joins TRBV20-1 to TRBJ2-1; TRBD2 matches 7 bases. V trimming: 5 bases; J trimming: 0 bases; junction bases outside the gene matches: 7. This CDR3 has 15 residues. Germline CDR1 and CDR2: DFQATT and SNEGSKA (reference sequence). The CDR3 DNA reads TGCAGTGCTCGGGGGGAATTGGGCTCCTACAATGAGCAGTTCTTC. Residues: CSARGELGSYNEQFF.

This clonotype was counted only a few times. The genes are TRBV7-9 and TRBJ1-2; D gene unclear. Trimming shortened V by 3 bases and J by 0 bases, and 11 bases separated the two germline ends. The CDR3 contains 15 residues. From germline, CDR1 is SEHNR and CDR2 FQNEAQ (reference sequence). The CDR3 bases are TGTGCCAGCAGCTTGATGGGAGACGCTAACTATGGCTACACCTTC. Amino acids: CASSLMGDANYGYTF.

This clonotype was counted a few times. V usage is TRBV15 and J usage is TRBJ2-7; unclear D gene. V was clipped by 0 bases and J by 3 bases, with 21 bases between them. The CDR3 loop spans 18 amino acids. Germline CDR1 is LNHNV and CDR2 is YYDKDF (reference sequence). The CDR3 loop reads CATSRDPSSSGSIYEQYF. The CDR3 DNA reads TGTGCCACCAGCAGAGATCCGTCCTCCTCCGGTTCGATCTACGAGCAGTACTTC. The whole variable domain, filled in from reference TRBV15 and TRBJ2-7, reads DAMVIQNPRYQVTQFGKPVTLSCSQTLNHNVMYWYQQKSSQAPKLLFHYYDKDFNNEADTPDNFQSRRPNTSFCFLDIRSPGLGDTAMYLCATSRDPSSSGSIYEQYFGPGTRLTVT.

The rearrangement links TRBV28 to TRBJ1-5; D may be TRBD1 (5 bases). Trimming left V 3 bases short and J 1 base short, with 13 bases between. The CDR3 has 16 residues. Germline V gene data show CDR1 as MDHEN and CDR2 as SYDVKM. The DNA of the CDR3 is TGTGCCAGCAGTTTTGCGGGGGGGATGAGCAATCAGCCCCAGCATTTT. Translated: CASSFAGGMSNQPQHF.

This clonotype has just a few counts. This chain joins TRBV5-5 and TRBJ1-3, with D perhaps matching TRBD1 (5 bases). The CDR3 runs 15 residues. Trimming pared 0 bases from V and 1 base from J, leaving 8 bases between. Germline V lookup: CDR1 SGHKS, CDR2 YYEKEE (reference sequence). Here the CDR3 DNA reads TGTGCCAGCAGCTTGGCGGGGGAGTCTGGAAACACCATATATTTT. This gives the protein CASSLAGESGNTIYF.

This rearrangement joins TRBV4-1 to TRBJ2-3; D not certain. The CDR3 spans 13 residues. Germline CDR1 is MGHRA and CDR2 is YSYEKL. V was pared by 1 base and J by 9 bases, with 11 bases between. The CDR3 nucleotides read TGCGCCAGCAGCCAAGGTTCATTCGAAACGCAGTATTTT. This translates into CASSQGSFETQYF.

This chain links TRBV6-5 with TRBJ1-6; 9 bases line up with TRBD1. Germline CDR1 and CDR2: MNHEY and SVGAGI. The CDR3 is 14 amino acids. V was clipped by 6 bases and J by 9 bases; unmatched bases: 6. The CDR3 protein is CASRYRGRLSPLHF. DNA of the CDR3: TGTGCCAGCAGATACAGGGGGCGCCTTTCACCCCTCCACTTT.

The CDR3 here is CASSLGQTANTGELFF. The CDR3 nucleotides read TGTGCCAGCAGCCTGGGACAGACGGCGAACACCGGGGAGCTGTTTTTT. V usage is TRBV14 and J usage is TRBJ2-2, with 7 nucleotides matching TRBD1. The germline V gene has CDR1 SGHDN and CDR2 FVKESK. J gave up 0 bases and V 4 bases, and 5 bases lay outside the gene matches. This CDR3 has 16 residues.

The V call is TRBV10-3, the J call TRBJ2-1; either TRBD1 or TRBD2 may fit D (5 bases each). V gave up 5 bases and J gave up 2 bases, with 7 bases separating them. CDR3 size: 13 residues. The germline CDR1 and CDR2 sequences are ENHRY and SYGVKD. The CDR3 DNA sequence: TGTGCCATCAGTTCGGGACCCTACAATGAGCAGTTCTTC. Amino acid sequence: CAISSGPYNEQFF.

In this sample, this clonotype turned up once. The V gene is TRBV20-1, the J gene TRBJ2-3; a possible D gene is TRBD1 (5 bases). This CDR3 contains 13 residues. The V and J ends lost 2 bases and 4 bases respectively, with 10 bases between them. Germline CDR1 and CDR2: DFQATT and SNEGSKA (reference sequence). CDR3 region: CSARSQGADTQYF. The CDR3, as DNA: TGCAGTGCTAGATCCCAAGGGGCAGATACGCAGTATTTT.